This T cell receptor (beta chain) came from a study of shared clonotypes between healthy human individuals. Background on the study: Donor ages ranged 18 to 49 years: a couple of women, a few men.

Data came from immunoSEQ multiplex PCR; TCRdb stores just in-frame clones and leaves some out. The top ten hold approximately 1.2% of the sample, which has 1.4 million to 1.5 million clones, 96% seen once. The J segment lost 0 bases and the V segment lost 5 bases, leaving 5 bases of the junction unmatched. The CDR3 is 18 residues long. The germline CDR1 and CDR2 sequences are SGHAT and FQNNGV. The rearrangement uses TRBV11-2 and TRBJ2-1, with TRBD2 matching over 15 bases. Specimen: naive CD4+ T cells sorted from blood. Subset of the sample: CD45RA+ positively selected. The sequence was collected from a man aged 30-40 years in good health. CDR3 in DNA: TGTGCCAGCAGCACAAGGACTAGCGGGAGGGCCTCCTACAATGAGCAGTTCTTC. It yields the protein CASSTRTSGRASYNEQFF.